This T cell receptor (beta chain) was recovered during a study of Graves' ophthalmopathy and Graves' hyperthyroidism (dated by TCRdb to the late 2010s). For the wider study: Peripheral blood samples were taken at the time of initial diagnosis, before any treatment was given. The study used signatures of the TCR beta repertoire to tell Graves' ophthalmopathy apart from Graves' hyperthyroidism and to predict which patients would progress to ophthalmopathy. In total, some 130 blood samples were TCR-sequenced: under 45 ophthalmopathy, about 75 hyperthyroidism and 17 hyperthyroidism-to-ophthalmopathy patients. To explore V-J signatures that distinguish ophthalmopathy from hyperthyroidism, a discovery set of under 110 patients was enrolled, made up of 40 to 45 with ophthalmopathy and 57 with stable hyperthyroidism. An independent validation cohort was composed of 18 to 20 hyperthyroidism patients and 17 patients who later progressed from hyperthyroidism to ophthalmopathy. T-cell repertoires of thyroid tissue and blood were compared in over five hyperthyroidism patients. After sampling, hyperthyroidism patients received methimazole starting at 30 mg daily, and ophthalmopathy patients received high-dose intravenous methylprednisolone. The 95 to 100 discovery patients were divided at random into training and test sets in a 7:3 ratio.

The ophthalmopathy patients had moderately to severely active disease, with a Clinical Activity Score of 3 or higher, a NOSPECS grade of 4 or higher, and a disease duration of less than 3 months. Patients with other autoimmune diseases, uncontrolled infections, pregnancy or lactation were excluded. Diagnosis relied on clinical symptoms, serum thyroxine, TRAb, thyroid ultrasound and orbital computed tomography. PBMCs were isolated from roughly 10 ml of fresh peripheral blood by Ficoll-Paque density gradient centrifugation. Trizol reagent was used to extract the total RNA, and its quality was then checked on an Agilent 2100 Bioanalyzer. For repertoire sequencing, TCR beta CDR3 regions were amplified from RNA transcripts. The first round of RT-PCR was done with HTBI primers and the Qiagen OneStep RT-PCR kit, and was followed by a second round of multiplex PCR, then size selection and purification. Libraries were sequenced on an Illumina HiSeq2000 using paired-end 100 bp reads. Per the source publication's procedure: Reads were processed with SOAPnuke, discarding reads with adapters, uncalled bases, mean Phred below 15, or no exact constant-primer or identifier match. COPE v1.2.5 was used to merge high-quality paired reads. Clonotypes were defined as unique nucleotide sequences and were aligned to IMGT TRB V, D and J references using MiTCR v1.1. The analysis was limited to V-J combinations with a frequency above 0.0001, which together covered 99.2% of repertoires. A TCR clonal expansion and chaos score per V-J combination was defined as the ratio of F50 clonal expansion to chaos observed in the TCRdist matrix. Welch's t-statistics and random forest were used to reduce features to about 14 V-J combinations, which were fed into a naive Bayes classifier. The Morisita-Horn index was used to measure how similar the thyroid and blood repertoires were. TCRdb's own reprocessing of the public reads used fastp at Q25 and MiXCR and kept productive beta chains. Rows merge per CDR3 protein into single entries with the most common DNA and genes. TCRdb, not the authors, supplied the V and J calls. The sample includes about 210,000 distinct CDR3 sequences, with around 30% observed a single time. The ten largest make up about 9.3% of the sample.

Points the paper makes about the study in general: In validation, the model predicted ophthalmopathy progression with about 71% sensitivity and roughly 72% specificity; eleven to twelve predicted patients were CT-confirmed with GO in a median of approximately 6.5 months. Sample size was not statistically predetermined, and group allocation was not concealed from the investigators. Most expanded thyroid clonotypes with a frequency above 0.001 also appeared in blood, which suggests that blood repertoires may reflect the immune response in the thyroid. In cross-validation, the 13-signature model distinguished ophthalmopathy from stable hyperthyroidism with less than 90% sensitivity and around 81% specificity, while in the test set the corresponding values were about 79% and 69%.

The germline V gene specifies SGHRS as CDR1 and YFSETQ as CDR2. Trimming at the junction amounts to 4 bases on V and 3 bases on J, and the germline ends lie 13 bases apart. From its cysteine to its phenylalanine, the CDR3 spans 14 amino acids. The DNA shown is the 42-base CDR3, in frame from base 1. The table lists this clonotype with many counts. The target of this receptor is not known. Within one base of it there is no much larger clone, and no base qualities were kept. Material for sequencing was peripheral blood. The clonotype was recovered from a man in his fifties with Graves' ophthalmopathy. Donor details come from another sample of the same person, matched by shared clones. The rearrangement joined TRBV5-1 to TRBJ1-1; D gene: possibly TRBD1, on 5 matching bases. The nucleotide sequence reads as follows: TGCGCCAGCAGCCCGACAGACCGACACACTGAAGCTTTCTTT. It translates as CASSPTDRHTEAFF.